This TCR beta chain was recovered during a study of T cell responses to AZD1222 COVID-19 vaccine. General observations from the study: Females made up more of the donors, who were largely white British, and clonal diversity may have come out too low. Reports indicate that nearly half of spike-specific TCRs are directed at unmutated variant regions.

This CDR3 region has 14 residues. J was trimmed by 5 bases and V by 1 base; bases with no gene match: 5. CDR1 is SEHNR, CDR2 FQNEAQ, per germline (reference sequence). Regarding this clone: What it binds is unknown.

Sequencing used immunoSEQ multiplex PCR; TCRdb keeps in-frame clones, though not all of them. The sample comprises about 130,000 clones, roughly 88% of which are singletons, and approximately 7% rests with the top ten. This TCR came from an adult in good health. The specimen comprised peripheral blood, sampled on day 0 of AZD1222 vaccination. The V gene is TRBV7-9, the J gene TRBJ2-7, with 7 bases that match TRBD1. DNA for the CDR3: TGTGCCAGCAGCTTAGTAGGGACAGCTGACGAGCAGTACTTC. Encoded protein: CASSLVGTADEQYF.